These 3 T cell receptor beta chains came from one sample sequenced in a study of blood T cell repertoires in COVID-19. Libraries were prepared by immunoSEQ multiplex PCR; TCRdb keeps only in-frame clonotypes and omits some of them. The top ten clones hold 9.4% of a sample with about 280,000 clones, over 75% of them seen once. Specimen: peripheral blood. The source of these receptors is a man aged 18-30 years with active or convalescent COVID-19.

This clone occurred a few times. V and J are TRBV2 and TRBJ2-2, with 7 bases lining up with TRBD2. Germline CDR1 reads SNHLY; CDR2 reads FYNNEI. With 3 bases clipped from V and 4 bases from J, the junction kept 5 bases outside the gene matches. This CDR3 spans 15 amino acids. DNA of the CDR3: TGTGCCAGCAGTGAGGCGGGGGTTCTCACCGGGGAGCTGTTTTTT. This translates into CASSEAGVLTGELFF.

Written as DNA, the CDR3 is TGCGCCAGCAGCTTGGCCAGGGGACAGGGGGACGAGCAGTACTTC. This gives the protein CASSLARGQGDEQYF. The chain links TRBV5-1 to TRBJ2-7, with 11 bases identical to TRBD1. This CDR3 spans 15 amino acids. Germline V gene data show CDR1 as SGHRS and CDR2 as YFSETQ. After removal of 0 bases from V and 5 bases from J, the junction contained 4 bases not matched to a gene.

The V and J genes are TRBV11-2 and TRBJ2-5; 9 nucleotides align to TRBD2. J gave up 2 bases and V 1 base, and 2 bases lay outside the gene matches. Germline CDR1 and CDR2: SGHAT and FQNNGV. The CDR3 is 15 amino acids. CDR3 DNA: TGTGCCAGCAGCTTAGTTAGCGGGAGTCAAGAGACCCAGTACTTC. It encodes CASSLVSGSQETQYF.